This entry is about one T cell receptor (beta chain). This clone was picked up a small number of times. Its antigen specificity is not known. No base quality values were provided; no much bigger clone lies one nucleotide off. The sample is drawn from a study of beta chain features in type 1 diabetes (dated by TCRdb to 2017 to 2018). Study-wide context: No differences in mean age, gender distribution, total cell number or subset yield were found between patients and healthy donors. Naive and central memory subsets were obtained from all 28 donors, but regulatory and stem cell-like memory subsets were isolated from only 8 patients and 8 healthy donors. A total of 107,917,701 sorted cells were examined across all samples, and RNA yield correlated strongly with the number of cells per subset. The study compared the TCRB repertoires of sorted circulating CD4+ T cell subsets in recently diagnosed type 1 diabetes patients with those in matched healthy donors.

According to the germline V gene (reference sequence), CDR1 reads GTSNPN and CDR2 reads SVGIG. V is reduced by 0 bases and J by 2 bases, leaving a spacing of 11 bases between them. Including the terminal cysteine and phenylalanine, the CDR3 comprises 15 residues. Of the read, only the CDR3 DNA is kept; its 45 bases are in frame from base 1. Here is what the overall study found, with its caveats: Shorter templates might be favored by PCR, yet because patient and control samples were amplified and corrected together, any such skew would affect both groups equally. Only small numbers of individuals were included in the HLA sub-analyses, which left unresolved whether HLA type had any influence on TCRB rearrangement. Because cDNA was sequenced instead of genomic DNA, highly expressing activated cells could be over-represented, though the groups showed no difference in activation or CD3 levels. Naive, central memory and regulatory TCRB repertoires appeared to be more alike among patients than among healthy donors. Fewer insertions and more nucleotide deletions at VDJ recombination sites were observed in patients with type 1 diabetes, implying thymic rearrangement abnormalities. Type 1 diabetes patients showed a moderate but significant shortening of TCRB CDR3 length in all four CD4+ subsets.

Each donor gave one peripheral blood draw, roughly 110 mL on average, collected into heparinised tubes. A BD FACSAria II and a panel including CD45RO, CCR7, CD25, CD127, CD95 and CD27 were used to sort naive, central memory, regulatory and stem cell-like memory CD4+ T cells. A purity above 95% was achieved for all sorted populations. PBMCs were isolated immediately by Lymphoprep density gradient centrifugation and stained directly without culture. To minimize batch effects, samples were stained and sorted in pairs, one healthy donor with one patient per experiment. The High Capacity cDNA Reverse Transcription Kit was used to reverse transcribe all of the isolated RNA, meaning that expressed TCRB transcripts were what got sequenced. Deep immunoSEQ sequencing was applied to naive, central memory and regulatory T cell samples, giving an average of roughly 3.5 million total reads per sample. Sorted cells were lysed in RLT buffer, and RNA was extracted using DNase-treated RNeasy Micro or Mini kits according to cell number. To prevent cross-contamination, each cell subset was processed individually, whereas patient and healthy donor samples were processed jointly. The immunoSEQ multiplex PCR was used to amplify TCRB sequences from cDNA, yielding 87-bp fragments that span the CDR3 region. Amplicons were sequenced on the Illumina HiSeq platform. Under the source paper's analysis protocol: Synthetic template baselines were used to correct PCR bias computationally, reads within Hamming distance 2 were collapsed, and singletons that could not be merged were discarded. Reads were aligned to IMGT to assign V, D and J genes, CDR3 length, and insertions or deletions at six rearrangement sites. Clonotype counts were normalized to sorted cell number within each subset before computing true diversity and Gini coefficients with the tcR R package. Repertoire sharing was quantified using the overlap coefficient calculated on TCRB nucleotide sequences. Drawn from immuneACCESS, this table holds only the in-frame rearrangements with V and J called that TCRdb kept. Clones are partly lost; checked studies trace under half to an unresolved V gene and leave the rest unexplained. Clonal size and the V and J genes are those of that table, whereas D and trimming came from the DNA. This sample is represented by 150,000 to 190,000 clones; 10% of them were singletons. Approximately 0.46% of the sample belongs to the ten largest clones.

Sequenced: central memory CD4+ T cells from blood. This sequence was found in a man younger than 40 with type 1 diabetes. The sequence joins TRBV30 to TRBJ1-3; no D gene call is confident. This receptor has the CDR3 CAWSVHEGAGNTIYF. DNA sequence: TGTGCCTGGAGTGTACACGAGGGTGCTGGAAACACCATATATTTT.